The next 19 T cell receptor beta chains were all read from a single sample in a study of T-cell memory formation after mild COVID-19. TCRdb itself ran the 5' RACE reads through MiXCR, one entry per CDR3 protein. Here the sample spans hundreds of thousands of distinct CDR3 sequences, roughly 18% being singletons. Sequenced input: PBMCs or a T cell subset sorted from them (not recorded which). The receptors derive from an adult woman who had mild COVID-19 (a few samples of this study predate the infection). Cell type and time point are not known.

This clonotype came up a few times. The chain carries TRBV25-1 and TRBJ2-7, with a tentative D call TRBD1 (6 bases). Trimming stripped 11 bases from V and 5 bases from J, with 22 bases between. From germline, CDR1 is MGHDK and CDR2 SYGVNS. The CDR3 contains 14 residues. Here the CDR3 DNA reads TGTGCCCACTTTCAGGCAGGGGATTTACACGAGCAGTACTTC. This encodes CAHFQAGDLHEQYF.

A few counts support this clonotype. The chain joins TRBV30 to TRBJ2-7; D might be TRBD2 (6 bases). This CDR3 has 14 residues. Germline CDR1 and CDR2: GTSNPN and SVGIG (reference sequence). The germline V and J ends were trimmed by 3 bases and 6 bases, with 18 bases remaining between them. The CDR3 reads CAWSAGTARSEQYF. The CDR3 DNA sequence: TGTGCCTGGAGCGCGGGGACTGCTAGGTCCGAGCAGTACTTC.

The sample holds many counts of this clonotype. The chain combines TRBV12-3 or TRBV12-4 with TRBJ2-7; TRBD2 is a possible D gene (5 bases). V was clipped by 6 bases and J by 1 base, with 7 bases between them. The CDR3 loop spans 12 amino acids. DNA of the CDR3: TGTGCCAGCAGCCGGGGATCCTACGAGCAGTACTTC. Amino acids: CASSRGSYEQYF.

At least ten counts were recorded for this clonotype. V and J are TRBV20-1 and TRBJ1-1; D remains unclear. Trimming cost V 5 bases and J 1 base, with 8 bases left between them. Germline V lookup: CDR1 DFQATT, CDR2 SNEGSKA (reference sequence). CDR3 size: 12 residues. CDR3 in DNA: TGCAGTGCTTTCGCAGGGAACACTGAAGCTTTCTTT. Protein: CSAFAGNTEAFF.

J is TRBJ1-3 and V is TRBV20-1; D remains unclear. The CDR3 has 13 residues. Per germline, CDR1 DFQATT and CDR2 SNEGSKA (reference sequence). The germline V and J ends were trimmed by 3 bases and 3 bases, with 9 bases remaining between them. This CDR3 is CSASRLGGNTIYF. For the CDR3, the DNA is TGCAGTGCTAGTCGGCTTGGTGGAAACACCATATATTTT.

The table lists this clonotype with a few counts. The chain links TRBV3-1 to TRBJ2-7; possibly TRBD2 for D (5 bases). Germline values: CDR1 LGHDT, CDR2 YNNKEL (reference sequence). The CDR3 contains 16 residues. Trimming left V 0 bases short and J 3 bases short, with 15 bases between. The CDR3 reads CASSQEVSGFGYEQYF. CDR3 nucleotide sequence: TGTGCCAGCAGCCAAGAGGTAAGCGGATTCGGCTACGAGCAGTACTTC.

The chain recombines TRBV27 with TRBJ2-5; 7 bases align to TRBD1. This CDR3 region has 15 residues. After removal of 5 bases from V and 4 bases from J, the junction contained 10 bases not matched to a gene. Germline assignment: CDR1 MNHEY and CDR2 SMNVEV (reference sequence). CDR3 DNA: TGTGCCAGCAGTCCGCAACCTACAGGGGTAGAGACCCAGTACTTC. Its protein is CASSPQPTGVETQYF.

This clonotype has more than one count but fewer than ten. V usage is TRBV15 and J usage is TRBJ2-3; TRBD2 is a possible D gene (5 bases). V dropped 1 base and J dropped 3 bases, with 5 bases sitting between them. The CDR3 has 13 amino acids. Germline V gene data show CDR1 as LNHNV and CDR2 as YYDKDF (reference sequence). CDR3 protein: CATSRGETDTQYF. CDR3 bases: TGTGCCACCAGCAGAGGGGAGACAGATACGCAGTATTTT.

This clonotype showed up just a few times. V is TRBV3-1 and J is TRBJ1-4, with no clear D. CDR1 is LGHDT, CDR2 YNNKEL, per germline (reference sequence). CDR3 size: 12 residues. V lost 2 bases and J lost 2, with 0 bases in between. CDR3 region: CASSQTNEKLFF. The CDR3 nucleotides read TGTGCCAGCAGCCAAACTAATGAAAAACTGTTTTTT. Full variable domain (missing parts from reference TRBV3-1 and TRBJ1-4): DTAVSQTPKYLVTQMGNDKSIKCEQNLGHDTMYWYKQDSKKFLKIMFSYNNKELIINETVPNRFSPKSPDKAHLNLHINSLELGDSAVYFCASSQTNEKLFFGSGTQLSVL.

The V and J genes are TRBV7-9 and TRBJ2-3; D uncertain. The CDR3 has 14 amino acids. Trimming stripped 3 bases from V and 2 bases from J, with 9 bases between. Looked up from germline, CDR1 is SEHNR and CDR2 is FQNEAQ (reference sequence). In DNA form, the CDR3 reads TGTGCCAGCAGCTTCGGCAGGTTCACAGATACGCAGTATTTT. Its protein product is CASSFGRFTDTQYF.

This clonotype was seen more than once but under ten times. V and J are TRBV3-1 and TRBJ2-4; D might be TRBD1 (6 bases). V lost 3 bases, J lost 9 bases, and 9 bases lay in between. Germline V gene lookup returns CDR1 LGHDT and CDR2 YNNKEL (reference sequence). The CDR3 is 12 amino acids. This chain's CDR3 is CASSHTGPIQYF. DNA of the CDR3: TGTGCCAGCAGCCATACAGGGCCCATTCAGTACTTC.

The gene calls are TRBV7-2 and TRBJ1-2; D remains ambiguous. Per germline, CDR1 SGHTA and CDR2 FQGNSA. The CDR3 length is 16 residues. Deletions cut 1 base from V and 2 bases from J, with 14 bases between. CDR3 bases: TGTGCCAGCAGCTTAGAGGACGCGGGGAAAAACTATGGCTACACCTTC. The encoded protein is CASSLEDAGKNYGYTF.

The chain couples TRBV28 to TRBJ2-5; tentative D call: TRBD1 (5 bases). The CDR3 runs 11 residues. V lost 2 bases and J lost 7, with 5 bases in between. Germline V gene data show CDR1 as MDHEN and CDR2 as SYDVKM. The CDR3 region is CASSLGATQYF. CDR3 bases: TGTGCCAGCAGTTTAGGGGCGACCCAGTACTTC.

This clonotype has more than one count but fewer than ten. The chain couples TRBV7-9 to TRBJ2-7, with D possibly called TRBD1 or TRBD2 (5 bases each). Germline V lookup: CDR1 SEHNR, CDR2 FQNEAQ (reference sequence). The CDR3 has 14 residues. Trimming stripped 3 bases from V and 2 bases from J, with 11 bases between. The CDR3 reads CASSFGRGPYEQYF. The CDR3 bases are TGTGCCAGCAGCTTCGGACGGGGACCCTACGAGCAGTACTTC.

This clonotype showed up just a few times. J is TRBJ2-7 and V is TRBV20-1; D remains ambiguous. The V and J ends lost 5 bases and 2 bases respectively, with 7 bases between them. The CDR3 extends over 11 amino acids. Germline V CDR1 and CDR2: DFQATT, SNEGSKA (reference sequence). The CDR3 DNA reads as TGCAGTGCTCCTAGGACCTACGAGCAGTACTTC. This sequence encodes CSAPRTYEQYF.

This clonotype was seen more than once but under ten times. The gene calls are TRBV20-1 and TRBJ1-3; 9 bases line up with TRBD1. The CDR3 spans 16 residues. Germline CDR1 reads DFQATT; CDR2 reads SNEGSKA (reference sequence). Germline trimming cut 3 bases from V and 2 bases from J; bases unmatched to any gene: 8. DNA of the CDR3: TGCAGTGCTAGGGATTCACAGGGGGCGGCTGGAAACACCATATATTTT. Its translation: CSARDSQGAAGNTIYF.

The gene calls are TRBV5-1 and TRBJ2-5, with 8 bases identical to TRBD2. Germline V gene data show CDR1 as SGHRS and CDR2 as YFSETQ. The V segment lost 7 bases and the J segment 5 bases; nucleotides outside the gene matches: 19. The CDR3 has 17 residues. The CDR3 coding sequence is TGCGCCAGCGGGCCCGAGGGACTAGTTGGATTAGGGGAGACCCAGTACTTC. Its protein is CASGPEGLVGLGETQYF.

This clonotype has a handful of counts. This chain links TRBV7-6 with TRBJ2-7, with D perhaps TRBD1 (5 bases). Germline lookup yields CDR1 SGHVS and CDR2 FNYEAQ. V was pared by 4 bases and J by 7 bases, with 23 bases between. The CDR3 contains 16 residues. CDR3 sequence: CASSSPPLGQFGEQYF. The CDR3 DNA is TGTGCCAGCAGCTCGCCCCCATTGGGGCAGTTCGGGGAGCAGTACTTC.

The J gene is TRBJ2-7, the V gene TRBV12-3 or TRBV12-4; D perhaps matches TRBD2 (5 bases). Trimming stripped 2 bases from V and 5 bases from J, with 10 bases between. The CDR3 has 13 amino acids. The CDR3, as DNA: TGTGCCAGCAGTTTAATTCGTAGCGACGAGCAGTACTTC. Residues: CASSLIRSDEQYF.